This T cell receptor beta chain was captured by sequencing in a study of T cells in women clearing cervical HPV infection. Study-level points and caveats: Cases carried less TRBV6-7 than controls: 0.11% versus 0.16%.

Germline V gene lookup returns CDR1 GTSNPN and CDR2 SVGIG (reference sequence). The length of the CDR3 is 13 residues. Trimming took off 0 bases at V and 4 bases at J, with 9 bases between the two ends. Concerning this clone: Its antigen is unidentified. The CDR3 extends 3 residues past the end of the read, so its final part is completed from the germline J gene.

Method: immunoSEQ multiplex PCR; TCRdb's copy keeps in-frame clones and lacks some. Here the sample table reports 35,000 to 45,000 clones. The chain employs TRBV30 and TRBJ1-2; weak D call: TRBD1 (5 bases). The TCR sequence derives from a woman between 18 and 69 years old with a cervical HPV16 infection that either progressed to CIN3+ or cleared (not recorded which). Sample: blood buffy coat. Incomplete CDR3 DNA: TGTGCCTGGAGTGTCCTCGACAGCTATGGC. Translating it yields CAWSVLDSYG. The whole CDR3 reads CAWSVLDSYGYTF.